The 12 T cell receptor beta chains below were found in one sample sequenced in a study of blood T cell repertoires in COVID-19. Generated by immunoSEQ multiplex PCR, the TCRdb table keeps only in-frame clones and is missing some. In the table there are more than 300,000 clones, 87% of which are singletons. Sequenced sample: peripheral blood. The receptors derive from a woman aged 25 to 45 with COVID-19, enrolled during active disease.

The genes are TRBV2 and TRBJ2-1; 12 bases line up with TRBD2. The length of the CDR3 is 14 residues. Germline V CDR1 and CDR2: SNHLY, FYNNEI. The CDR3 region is CAVLAGGPYNEQFF. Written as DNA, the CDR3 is TGTGCAGTCCTAGCGGGAGGGCCTTACAATGAGCAGTTCTTC.

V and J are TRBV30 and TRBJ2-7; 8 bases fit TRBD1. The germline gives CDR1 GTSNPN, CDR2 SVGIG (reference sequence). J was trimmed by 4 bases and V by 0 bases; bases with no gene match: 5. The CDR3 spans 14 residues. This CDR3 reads CAWSVSQGAYEQYF. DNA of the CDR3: TGTGCCTGGAGTGTCAGTCAGGGGGCATACGAGCAGTACTTC.

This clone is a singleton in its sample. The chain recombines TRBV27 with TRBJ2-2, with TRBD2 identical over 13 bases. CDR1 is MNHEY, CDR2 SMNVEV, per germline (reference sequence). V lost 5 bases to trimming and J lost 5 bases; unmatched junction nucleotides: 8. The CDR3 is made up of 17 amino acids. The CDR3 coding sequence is TGTGCCAGCAGTCACCGACTAGCGGGAGGCGGAACCGGGGAGCTGTTTTTT. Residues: CASSHRLAGGGTGELFF.

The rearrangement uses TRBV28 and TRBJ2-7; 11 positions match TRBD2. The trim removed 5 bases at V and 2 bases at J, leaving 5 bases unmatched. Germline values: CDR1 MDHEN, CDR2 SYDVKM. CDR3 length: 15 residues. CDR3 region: CASSPPGLAAYEQYF. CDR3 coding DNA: TGTGCCAGCAGTCCCCCGGGACTAGCGGCCTACGAGCAGTACTTC.

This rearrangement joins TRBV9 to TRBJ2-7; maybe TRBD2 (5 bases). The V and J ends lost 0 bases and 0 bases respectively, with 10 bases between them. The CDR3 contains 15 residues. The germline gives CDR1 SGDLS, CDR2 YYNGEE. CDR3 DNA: TGTGCCAGCAGCGTAGAGCCTAGCAGCTCCTACGAGCAGTACTTC. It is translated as CASSVEPSSSYEQYF.

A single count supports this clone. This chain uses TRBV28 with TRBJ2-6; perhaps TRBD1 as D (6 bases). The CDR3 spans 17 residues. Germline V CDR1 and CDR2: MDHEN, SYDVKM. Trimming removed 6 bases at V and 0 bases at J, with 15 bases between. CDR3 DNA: TGTGCCAGCAGGAGGACAGTGGGAGACTCTGGGGCCAACGTCCTGACTTTC. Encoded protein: CASRRTVGDSGANVLTF.

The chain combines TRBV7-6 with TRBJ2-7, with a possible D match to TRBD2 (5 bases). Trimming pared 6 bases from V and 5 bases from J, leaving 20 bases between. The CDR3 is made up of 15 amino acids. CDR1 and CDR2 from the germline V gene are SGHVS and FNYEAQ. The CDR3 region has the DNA TGTGCCAGCAGACGAACCGGGAACGATGCGGACGAGCAGTACTTC. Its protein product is CASRRTGNDADEQYF. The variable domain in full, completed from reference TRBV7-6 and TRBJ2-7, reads GAGVSQSPRYKVTKRGQDVALRCDPISGHVSLYWYRQALGQGPEFLTYFNYEAQQDKSGLPNDRFSAERPEGSISTLTIQRTEQRDSAMYRCASRRTGNDADEQYFGPGTRLTVT.

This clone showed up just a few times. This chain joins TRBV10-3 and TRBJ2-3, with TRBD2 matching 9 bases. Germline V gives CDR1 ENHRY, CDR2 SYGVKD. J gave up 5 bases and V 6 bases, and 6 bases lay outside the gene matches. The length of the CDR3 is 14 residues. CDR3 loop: CAIRRAGGRDTQYF. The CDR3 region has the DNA TGTGCCATCAGACGCGCGGGAGGGAGAGATACGCAGTATTTT.

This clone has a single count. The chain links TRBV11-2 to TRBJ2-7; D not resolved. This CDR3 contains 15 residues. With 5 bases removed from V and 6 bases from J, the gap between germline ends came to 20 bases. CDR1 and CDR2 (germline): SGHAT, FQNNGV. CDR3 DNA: TGTGCCAGCAGCGCTAGGCACGGTTATTCGCCCGAGCAGTACTTC. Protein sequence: CASSARHGYSPEQYF.

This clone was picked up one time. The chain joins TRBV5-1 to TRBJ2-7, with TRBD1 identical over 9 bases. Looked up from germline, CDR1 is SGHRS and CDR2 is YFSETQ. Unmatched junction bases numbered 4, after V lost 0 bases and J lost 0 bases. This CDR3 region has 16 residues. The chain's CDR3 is CASSLVGTGLSYEQYF. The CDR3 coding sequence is TGCGCCAGCAGCTTGGTAGGGACAGGGCTCTCCTACGAGCAGTACTTC.

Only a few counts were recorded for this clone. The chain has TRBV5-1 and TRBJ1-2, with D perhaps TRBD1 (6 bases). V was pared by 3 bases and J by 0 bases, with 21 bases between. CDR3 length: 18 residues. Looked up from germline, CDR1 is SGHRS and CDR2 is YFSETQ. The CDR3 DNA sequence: TGCGCCAGCAGCTGGGGGCAGGGCACCTGGGGACCTAACTATGGCTACACCTTC. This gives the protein CASSWGQGTWGPNYGYTF.

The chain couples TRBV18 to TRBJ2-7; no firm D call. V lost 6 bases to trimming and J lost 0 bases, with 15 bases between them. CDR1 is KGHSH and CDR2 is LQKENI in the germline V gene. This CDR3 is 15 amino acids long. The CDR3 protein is CASSPPTASSYEQYF. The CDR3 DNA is TGTGCCAGCTCCCCGCCAACGGCTAGCTCCTACGAGCAGTACTTC.